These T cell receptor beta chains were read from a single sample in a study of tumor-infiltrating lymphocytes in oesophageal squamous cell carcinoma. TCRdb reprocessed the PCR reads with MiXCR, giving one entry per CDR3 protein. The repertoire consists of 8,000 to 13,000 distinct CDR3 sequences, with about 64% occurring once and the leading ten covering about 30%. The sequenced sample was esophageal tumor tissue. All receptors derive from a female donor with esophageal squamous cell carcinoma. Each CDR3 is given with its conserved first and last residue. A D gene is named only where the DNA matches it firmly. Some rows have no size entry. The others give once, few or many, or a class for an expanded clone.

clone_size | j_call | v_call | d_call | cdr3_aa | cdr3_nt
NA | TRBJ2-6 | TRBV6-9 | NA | CASRLHSSGANVLTF | TGTGCCAGCAGACTACACAGCTCTGGGGCCAACGTCCTGACTTTC
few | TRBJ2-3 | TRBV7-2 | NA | CASSFGETQYF | TGTGCCAGCAGCTTCGGGGAGACCCAGTATTTT
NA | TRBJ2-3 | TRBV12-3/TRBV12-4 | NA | CASSPLGVPSTDTQYF | TGTGCCAGCAGTCCTTTAGGGGTCCCTAGCACAGATACGCAGTATTTT
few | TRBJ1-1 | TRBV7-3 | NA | CASSPPLKSEAFF | TGTGCCAGCAGCCCGCCTTTAAAGTCTGAAGCTTTCTTT
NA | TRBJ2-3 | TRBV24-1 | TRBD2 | CATSDALAGTNTSTDTQYF | TGTGCCACCAGTGATGCCCTAGCGGGGACGAACACTAGCACAGATACGCAGTATTTT
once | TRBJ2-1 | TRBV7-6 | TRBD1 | CASSLGTGVSEQFF | TGTGCCAGCAGCTTAGGGACAGGGGTAAGCGAGCAGTTCTTC
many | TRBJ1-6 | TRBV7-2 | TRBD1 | CASSWGQVLDSPLHF | TGTGCCAGCAGCTGGGGACAGGTTTTAGATTCACCCCTCCACTTT
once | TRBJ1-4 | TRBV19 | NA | CASSTGAATNEKLFF | TGTGCCAGTAGTACTGGGGCCGCAACTAATGAAAAACTGTTTTTT
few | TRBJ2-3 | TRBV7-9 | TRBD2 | CASSLGAGLAGRDTQYF | TGTGCCAGCAGCTTAGGTGCTGGACTAGCGGGTCGAGATACGCAGTATTTT
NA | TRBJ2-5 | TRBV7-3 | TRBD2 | CASSSGLAGGEQYF | TGTGCCAGCAGCTCCGGACTAGCGGGAGGGGAGCAGTACTTC
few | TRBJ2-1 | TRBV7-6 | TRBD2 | CASSSLGLAGGYNEQFF | TGTGCCAGCAGCTCCCTGGGGCTAGCGGGAGGTTACAATGAGCAGTTCTTC
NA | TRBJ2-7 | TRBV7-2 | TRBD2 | CASSLAAGGAGEQYF | TGTGCCAGCAGCTTAGCGGCGGGGGGTGCGGGGGAGCAGTACTTC
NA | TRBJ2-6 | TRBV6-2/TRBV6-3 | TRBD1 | CASRLSGGKDPGANVLTF | TGTGCCAGCAGACTCTCAGGGGGCAAGGACCCTGGGGCCAACGTCCTGACTTTC
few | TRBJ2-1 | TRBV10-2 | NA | CATIAPGDEQFF | TGCGCCACTATAGCACCGGGGGATGAGCAGTTCTTC
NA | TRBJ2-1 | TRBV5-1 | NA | CASSLGVGRSYNEQFF | TGCGCCAGCAGCTTGGGAGTCGGCCGGTCCTACAATGAGCAGTTCTTC
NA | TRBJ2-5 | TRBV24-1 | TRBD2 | CATSALAGRGETQYF | TGTGCCACCAGTGCACTAGCGGGGAGGGGAGAGACCCAGTACTTC
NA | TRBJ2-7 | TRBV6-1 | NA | CASSPGEREQYF | TGTGCCAGCAGTCCAGGGGAACGCGAGCAGTACTTC
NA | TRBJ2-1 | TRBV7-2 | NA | CASAADLVVTEQFF | TGTGCCAGCGCCGCAGACCTCGTTGTTACTGAGCAGTTCTTC
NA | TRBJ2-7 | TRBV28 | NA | CASSLGGSTYNEQYF | TGTGCCAGCAGTTTAGGAGGGAGCACCTACAATGAGCAGTACTTC
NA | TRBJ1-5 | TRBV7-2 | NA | CASSLVAGEDQPQHF | TGTGCCAGCAGCTTAGTGGCAGGAGAGGATCAGCCCCAGCATTTT
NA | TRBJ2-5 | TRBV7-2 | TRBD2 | CASSLLRTGGETQYF | TGTGCCAGCAGCTTATTAAGGACGGGAGGAGAGACCCAGTACTTC
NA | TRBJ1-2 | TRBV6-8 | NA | CASSYGGAVGGYTF | TGTGCCAGCAGTTATGGGGGGGCTGTTGGTGGCTACACCTTC
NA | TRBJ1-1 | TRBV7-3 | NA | CASSLGRNTEAFF | TGTGCCAGCAGCTTGGGCAGGAACACTGAAGCTTTCTTT
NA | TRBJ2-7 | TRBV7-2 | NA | CASGPRSGYF | TGTGCCAGCGGACCGAGAAGCGGGTACTTC
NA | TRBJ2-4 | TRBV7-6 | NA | CASSHGAFGEQYF | TGTGCTAGCAGCCATGGGGCTTTCGGTGAGCAGTACTTC